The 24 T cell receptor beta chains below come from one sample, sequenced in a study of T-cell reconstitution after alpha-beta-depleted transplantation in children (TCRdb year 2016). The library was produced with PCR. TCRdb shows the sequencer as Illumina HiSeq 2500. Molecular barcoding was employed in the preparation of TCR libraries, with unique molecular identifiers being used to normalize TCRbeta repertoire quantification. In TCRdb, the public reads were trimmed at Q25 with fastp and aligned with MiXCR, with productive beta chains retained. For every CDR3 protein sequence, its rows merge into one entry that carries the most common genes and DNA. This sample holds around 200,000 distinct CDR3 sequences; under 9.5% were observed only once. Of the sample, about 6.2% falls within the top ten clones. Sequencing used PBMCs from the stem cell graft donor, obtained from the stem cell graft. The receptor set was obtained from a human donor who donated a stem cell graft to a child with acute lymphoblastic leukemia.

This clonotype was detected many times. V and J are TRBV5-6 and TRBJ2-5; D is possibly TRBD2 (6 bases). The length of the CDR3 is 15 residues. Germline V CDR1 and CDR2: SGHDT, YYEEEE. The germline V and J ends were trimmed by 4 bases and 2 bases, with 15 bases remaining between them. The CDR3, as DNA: TGTGCCAGCAGCCTAGGACGGGGGAGGCAAGAGACCCAGTACTTC. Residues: CASSLGRGRQETQYF.

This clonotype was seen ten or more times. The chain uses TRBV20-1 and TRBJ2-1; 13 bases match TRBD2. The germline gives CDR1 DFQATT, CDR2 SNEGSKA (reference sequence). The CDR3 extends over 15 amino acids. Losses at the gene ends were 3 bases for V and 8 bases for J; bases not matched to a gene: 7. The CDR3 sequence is CSASTGTSGVYEQFF. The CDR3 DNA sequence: TGCAGTGCTAGCACGGGGACTAGCGGGGTCTATGAGCAGTTCTTC.

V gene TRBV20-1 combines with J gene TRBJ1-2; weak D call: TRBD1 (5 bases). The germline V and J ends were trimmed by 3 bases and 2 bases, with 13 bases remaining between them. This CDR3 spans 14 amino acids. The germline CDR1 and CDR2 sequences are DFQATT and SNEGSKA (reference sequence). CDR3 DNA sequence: TGCAGTGCTAGCCGAGTAGGGGCCAACTATGGCTACACCTTC. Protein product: CSASRVGANYGYTF.

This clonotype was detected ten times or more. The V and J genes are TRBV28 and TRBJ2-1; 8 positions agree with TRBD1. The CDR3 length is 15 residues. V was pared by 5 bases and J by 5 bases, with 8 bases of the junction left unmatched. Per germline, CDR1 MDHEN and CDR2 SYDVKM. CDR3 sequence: CASSPHRGENNEQFF. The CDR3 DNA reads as TGTGCCAGCAGTCCCCACAGGGGGGAAAACAATGAGCAGTTCTTC.

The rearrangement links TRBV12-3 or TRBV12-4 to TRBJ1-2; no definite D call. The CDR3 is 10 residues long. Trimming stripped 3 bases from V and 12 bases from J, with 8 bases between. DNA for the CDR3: TGTGCCAGCAGTTTCGGACCTGACACCTTC. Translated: CASSFGPDTF.

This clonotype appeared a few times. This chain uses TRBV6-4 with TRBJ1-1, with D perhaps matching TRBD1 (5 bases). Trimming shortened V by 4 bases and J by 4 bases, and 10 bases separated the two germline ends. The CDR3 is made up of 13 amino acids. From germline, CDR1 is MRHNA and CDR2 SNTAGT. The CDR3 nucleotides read TGTGCCAGCAGTGTGGGGGTGAGCACTGAAGCTTTCTTT. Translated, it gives CASSVGVSTEAFF.

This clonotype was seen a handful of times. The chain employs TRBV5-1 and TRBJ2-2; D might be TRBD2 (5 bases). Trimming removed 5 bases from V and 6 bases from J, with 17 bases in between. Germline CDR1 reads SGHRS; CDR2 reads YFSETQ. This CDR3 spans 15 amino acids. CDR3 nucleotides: TGCGCCAGCAGGGTCCCGGGAAAGAAGGCCGGGGAGCTGTTTTTT. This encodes CASRVPGKKAGELFF. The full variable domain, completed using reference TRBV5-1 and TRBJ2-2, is KAGVTQTPRYLIKTRGQQVTLSCSPISGHRSVSWYQQTPGQGLQFLFEYFSETQRNKGNFPGRFSGRQFSNSRSEMNVSTLELGDSALYLCASRVPGKKAGELFFGEGSRLTVL.

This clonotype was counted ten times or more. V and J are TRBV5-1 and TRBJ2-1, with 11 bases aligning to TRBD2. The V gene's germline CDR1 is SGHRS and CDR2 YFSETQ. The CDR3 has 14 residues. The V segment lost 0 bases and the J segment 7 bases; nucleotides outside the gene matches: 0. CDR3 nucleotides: TGCGCCAGCAGCTTGGGACTAGCGGGAAATGAGCAGTTCTTC. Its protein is CASSLGLAGNEQFF. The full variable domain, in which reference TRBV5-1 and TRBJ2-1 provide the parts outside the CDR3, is KAGVTQTPRYLIKTRGQQVTLSCSPISGHRSVSWYQQTPGQGLQFLFEYFSETQRNKGNFPGRFSGRQFSNSRSEMNVSTLELGDSALYLCASSLGLAGNEQFFGPGTRLTVL.

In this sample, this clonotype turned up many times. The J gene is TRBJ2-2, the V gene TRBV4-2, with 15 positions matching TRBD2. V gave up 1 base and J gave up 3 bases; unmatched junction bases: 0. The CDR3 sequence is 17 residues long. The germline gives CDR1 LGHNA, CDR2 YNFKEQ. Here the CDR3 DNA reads TGTGCCAGCAGCCAAGGGACTAGCGGGGGGGACACCGGGGAGCTGTTTTTT. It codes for CASSQGTSGGDTGELFF.

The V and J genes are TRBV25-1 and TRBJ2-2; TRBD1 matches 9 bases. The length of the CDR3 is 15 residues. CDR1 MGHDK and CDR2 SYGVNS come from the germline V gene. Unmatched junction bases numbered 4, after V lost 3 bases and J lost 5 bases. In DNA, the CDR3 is TGTGCCAGCAGTGACCCGACAGGGGGGACCGGGGAGCTGTTTTTT. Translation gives CASSDPTGGTGELFF.

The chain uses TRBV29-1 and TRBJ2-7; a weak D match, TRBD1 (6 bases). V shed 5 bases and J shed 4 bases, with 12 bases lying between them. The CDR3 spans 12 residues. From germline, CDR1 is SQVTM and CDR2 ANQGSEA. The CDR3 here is CSVQKQGYEQYF. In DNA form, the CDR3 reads TGCAGCGTTCAAAAACAGGGATACGAGCAGTACTTC.

CDR3 in amino acids: CASSPDRRDNSPLHF. The CDR3 region has the DNA TGTGCCAGCAGCCCGGACAGGCGAGATAATTCACCCCTCCACTTT. The chain is built from TRBV2 and TRBJ1-6; 7 bases are a match to TRBD1. V was clipped by 6 bases and J by 5 bases; unmatched bases: 7. The CDR3 loop spans 15 amino acids. CDR1 is SNHLY and CDR2 is FYNNEI in the germline V gene.

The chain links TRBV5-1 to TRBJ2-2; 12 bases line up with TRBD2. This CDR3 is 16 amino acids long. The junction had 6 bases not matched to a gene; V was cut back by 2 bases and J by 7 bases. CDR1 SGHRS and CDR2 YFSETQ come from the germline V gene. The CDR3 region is CASSLTTSGGRGELFF. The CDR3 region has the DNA TGCGCCAGCAGCTTAACGACTAGCGGGGGACGCGGGGAGCTGTTTTTT. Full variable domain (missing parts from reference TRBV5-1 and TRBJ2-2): KAGVTQTPRYLIKTRGQQVTLSCSPISGHRSVSWYQQTPGQGLQFLFEYFSETQRNKGNFPGRFSGRQFSNSRSEMNVSTLELGDSALYLCASSLTTSGGRGELFFGEGSRLTVL.

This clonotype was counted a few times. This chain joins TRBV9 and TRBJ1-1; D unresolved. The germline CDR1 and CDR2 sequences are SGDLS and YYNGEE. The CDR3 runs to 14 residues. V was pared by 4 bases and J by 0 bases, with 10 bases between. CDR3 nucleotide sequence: TGTGCCAGCAGCACCGGTATGATGAACACTGAAGCTTTCTTT. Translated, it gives CASSTGMMNTEAFF.

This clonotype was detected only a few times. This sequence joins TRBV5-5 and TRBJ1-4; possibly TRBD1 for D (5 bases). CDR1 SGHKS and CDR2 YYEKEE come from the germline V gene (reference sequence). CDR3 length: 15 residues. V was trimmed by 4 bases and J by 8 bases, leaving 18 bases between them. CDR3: CASSPSGLLSEKLFF. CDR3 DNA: TGTGCCAGCAGCCCATCGGGACTCTTGTCCGAAAAACTGTTTTTT.

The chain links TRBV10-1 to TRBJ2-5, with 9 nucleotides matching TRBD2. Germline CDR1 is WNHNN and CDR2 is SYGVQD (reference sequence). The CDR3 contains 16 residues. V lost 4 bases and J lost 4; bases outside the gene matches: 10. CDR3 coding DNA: TGCGCCAGCAGTGCTAGCGGGGCCGCTCTAGGAGAGACCCAGTACTTC. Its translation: CASSASGAALGETQYF.

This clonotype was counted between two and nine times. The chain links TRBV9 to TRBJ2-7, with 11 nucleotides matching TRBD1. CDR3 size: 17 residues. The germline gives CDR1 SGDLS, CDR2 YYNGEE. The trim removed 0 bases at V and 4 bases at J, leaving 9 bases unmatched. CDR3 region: CASSVAPGQGARYEQYF. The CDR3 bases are TGTGCCAGCAGCGTAGCCCCTGGACAGGGGGCTAGGTACGAGCAGTACTTC.

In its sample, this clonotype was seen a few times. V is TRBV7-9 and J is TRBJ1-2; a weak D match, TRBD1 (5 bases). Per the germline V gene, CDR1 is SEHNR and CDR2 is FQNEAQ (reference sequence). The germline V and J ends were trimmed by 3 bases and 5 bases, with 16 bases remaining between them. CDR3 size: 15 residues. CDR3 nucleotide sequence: TGTGCCAGCAGCTTGGGGACCCTGGGGATGTATGGCTACACCTTC. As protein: CASSLGTLGMYGYTF.

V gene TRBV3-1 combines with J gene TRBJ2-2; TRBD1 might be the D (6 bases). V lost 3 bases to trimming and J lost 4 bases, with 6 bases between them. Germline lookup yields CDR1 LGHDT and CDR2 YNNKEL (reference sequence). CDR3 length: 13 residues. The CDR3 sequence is CASSHRGTGELFF. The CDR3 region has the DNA TGTGCCAGCAGCCACAGGGGCACCGGGGAGCTGTTTTTT.

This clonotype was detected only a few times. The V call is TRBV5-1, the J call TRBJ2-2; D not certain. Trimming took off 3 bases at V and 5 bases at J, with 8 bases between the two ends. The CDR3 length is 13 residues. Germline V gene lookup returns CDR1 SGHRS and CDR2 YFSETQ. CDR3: CASSSQATGELFF. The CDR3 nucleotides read TGCGCCAGCAGCTCTCAAGCTACCGGGGAGCTGTTTTTT.

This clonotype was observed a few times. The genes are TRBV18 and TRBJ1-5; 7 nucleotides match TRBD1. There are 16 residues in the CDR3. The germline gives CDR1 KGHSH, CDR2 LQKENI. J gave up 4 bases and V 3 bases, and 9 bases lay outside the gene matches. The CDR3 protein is CASSPAGTAENQPQHF. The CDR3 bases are TGTGCCAGCTCACCGGCCGGGACAGCTGAAAATCAGCCCCAGCATTTT. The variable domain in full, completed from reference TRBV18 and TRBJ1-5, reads NAGVMQNPRHLVRRRGQEARLRCSPMKGHSHVYWYRQLPEEGLKFMVYLQKENIIDESGMPKERFSAEFPKEGPSILRIQQVVRGDSAAYFCASSPAGTAENQPQHFGDGTRLSIL.

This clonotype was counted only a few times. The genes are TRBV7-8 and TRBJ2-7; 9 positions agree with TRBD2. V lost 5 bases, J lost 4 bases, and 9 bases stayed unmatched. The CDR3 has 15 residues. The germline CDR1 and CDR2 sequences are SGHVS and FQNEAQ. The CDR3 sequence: CASSPQKGLAYEQYF. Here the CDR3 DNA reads TGTGCCAGCAGCCCACAAAAGGGACTAGCTTACGAGCAGTACTTC.

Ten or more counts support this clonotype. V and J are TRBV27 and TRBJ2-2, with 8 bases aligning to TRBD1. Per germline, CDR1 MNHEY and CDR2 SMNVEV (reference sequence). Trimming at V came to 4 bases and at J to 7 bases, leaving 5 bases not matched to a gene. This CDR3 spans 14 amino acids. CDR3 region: CASSSGQVYGELFF. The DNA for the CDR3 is TGTGCCAGCAGTTCGGGACAGGTTTACGGGGAGCTGTTTTTT.

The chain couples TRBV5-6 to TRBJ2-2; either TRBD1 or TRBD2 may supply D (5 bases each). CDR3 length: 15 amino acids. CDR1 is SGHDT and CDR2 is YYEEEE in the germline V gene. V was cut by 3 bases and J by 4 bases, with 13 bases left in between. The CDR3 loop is CASSWGGTRTGELFF. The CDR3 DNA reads TGTGCCAGCAGCTGGGGTGGGACCCGCACCGGGGAGCTGTTTTTT.